Presented here are 11 T cell receptor beta chains from one specimen sequenced in a study of blood T cell repertoires in COVID-19. TCRdb's table, derived via immunoSEQ multiplex PCR, lists solely in-frame clones and lacks some. The repertoire holds a few hundred thousand clones, with about 85% as singletons. The sequenced sample consisted of PBMCs or T cells enriched from blood (not recorded which). Receptors were obtained from a woman aged 45-60 years who had been exposed to COVID-19.

The chain carries TRBV12-5 and TRBJ1-2, with 7 bases that match TRBD1. J lost 8 bases, V lost 3 bases, and 6 bases had no gene match. Germline V lookup: CDR1 LGHNT, CDR2 FRNRAP. This CDR3 comprises 13 residues. The CDR3 sequence: CASGLEGAQGYTF. CDR3 DNA sequence: TGTGCTAGTGGTTTAGAGGGGGCGCAGGGCTACACCTTC.

The chain joins TRBV9 to TRBJ1-2, with 7 bases matching TRBD1. V lost 0 bases, J lost 8 bases, and 7 bases stayed unmatched. The CDR3 runs 14 residues. Germline V gene data show CDR1 as SGDLS and CDR2 as YYNGEE. The CDR3 DNA sequence: TGTGCCAGCAGCGTAGGTTCGGACAGGTGGGGCTACACCTTC. Its translation is CASSVGSDRWGYTF.

The chain is built from TRBV7-9 and TRBJ1-2; the match to TRBD1 covers 7 bases. V dropped 4 bases and J dropped 2; count of bases not matched to a gene: 1. The CDR3 contains 13 residues. Germline V gene sequence: CDR1 SEHNR, CDR2 FQNEAQ (reference sequence). Here the CDR3 DNA reads TGTGCCAGCAGCTCGACAGGGAACTATGGCTACACCTTC. Amino acid sequence: CASSSTGNYGYTF. The whole variable domain, filled in from reference TRBV7-9 and TRBJ1-2, reads DTGVSQNPRHKITKRGQNVTFRCDPISEHNRLYWYRQTLGQGPEFLTYFQNEAQLEKSRLLSDRFSAERPKGSFSTLEIQRTEQGDSAMYLCASSSTGNYGYTFGSGTRLTVV.

In this sample, this clone turned up once. The rearrangement uses TRBV27 and TRBJ1-1, with D tentatively TRBD1 (6 bases). Germline loops: CDR1 MNHEY, CDR2 SMNVEV (reference sequence). The V and J ends lost 3 bases and 7 bases respectively, with 12 bases between them. This CDR3 has 13 residues. Here the CDR3 reads CASSLRGWGEAFF. Written as DNA, the CDR3 is TGTGCCAGCAGTTTGAGGGGGTGGGGTGAAGCTTTCTTT.

The chain is built from TRBV24-1 and TRBJ1-1; 7 bases are a match to TRBD1. This CDR3 spans 16 amino acids. The germline CDR1 and CDR2 sequences are KGHDR and SFDVKD. V lost 2 bases, J lost 6 bases, and 11 bases stayed unmatched. Here the CDR3 reads CATSDSRGDRVAEAFF. DNA for the CDR3: TGTGCCACCAGTGATTCGAGGGGGGACAGAGTCGCTGAAGCTTTCTTT.

This clone was recorded once. The chain has TRBV2 and TRBJ2-1; TRBD1 agrees at 8 bases. The CDR3 length is 13 residues. The germline V gene has CDR1 SNHLY and CDR2 FYNNEI. The ends lost 5 bases at V and 7 bases at J; junction bases unmatched: 4. The CDR3 bases are TGTGCCAGCAGTCAGGGGGCCCCTAATGAGCAGTTCTTC. The encoded protein is CASSQGAPNEQFF.

This sequence joins TRBV4-2 and TRBJ2-3, with a tentative D call TRBD2 (5 bases). With 0 bases removed from V and 4 bases from J, the gap between germline ends came to 8 bases. The CDR3 contains 14 residues. Germline V gives CDR1 LGHNA, CDR2 YNFKEQ. CDR3 protein: CASSQELGADTQYF. For the CDR3, the DNA is TGTGCCAGCAGCCAAGAGTTGGGAGCAGATACGCAGTATTTT.

The chain couples TRBV2 to TRBJ1-5, with 7 bases aligning to TRBD1. Germline V gives CDR1 SNHLY, CDR2 FYNNEI. The V and J ends lost 1 base and 3 bases, in that order; junction bases with no gene match: 3. This CDR3 region has 15 residues. In DNA, the CDR3 is TGTGCCAGCAGTGAAGGGGACAGTCCCAATCAGCCCCAGCATTTT. Its translation is CASSEGDSPNQPQHF.

With respect to this clone: Relative to the germline gene, one junction end is altered; a read error may explain this. This rearrangement joins TRBV7-2 to TRBJ1-1; no reliable D call. Germline V lookup: CDR1 SGHTA, CDR2 FQGNSA. There are 13 residues in the CDR3. The CDR3 region has the DNA TGTGCCAGCAGTTTAGGGAGCCCCACTGAAGCTTTCTTT. Amino acid sequence: CASSLGSPTEAFF.

The chain joins TRBV7-2 to TRBJ1-2; tentatively, D is TRBD1 (6 bases). V was clipped by 3 bases and J by 5 bases, with 13 bases between them. This CDR3 has 14 residues. In germline, CDR1 is SGHTA, CDR2 FQGNSA. For the CDR3, the DNA is TGTGCCAGCAGCTTTTCACAGGGTTTTTATGGCTACACCTTC. This translates into CASSFSQGFYGYTF.

This clone turned up a few times. The rearrangement joins TRBV9 to TRBJ2-5; 9 bases map to TRBD1. V lost 5 bases and J lost 4; bases outside the gene matches: 6. Germline lookup yields CDR1 SGDLS and CDR2 YYNGEE. There are 14 residues in the CDR3. The CDR3 sequence: CASRGQGGRETQYF. CDR3 in DNA: TGTGCCAGCAGGGGACAGGGAGGAAGAGAGACCCAGTACTTC.